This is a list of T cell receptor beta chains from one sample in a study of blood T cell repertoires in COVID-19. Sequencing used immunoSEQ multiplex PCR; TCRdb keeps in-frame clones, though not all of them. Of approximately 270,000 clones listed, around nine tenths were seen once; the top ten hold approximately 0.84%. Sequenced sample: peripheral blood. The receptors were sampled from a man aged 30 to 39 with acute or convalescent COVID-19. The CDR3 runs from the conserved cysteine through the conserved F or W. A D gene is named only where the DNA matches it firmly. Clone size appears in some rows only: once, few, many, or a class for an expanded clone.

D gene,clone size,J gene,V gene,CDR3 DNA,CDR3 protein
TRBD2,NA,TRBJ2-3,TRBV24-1,TGTGCCACCAGTGACCGTGGGACTAGCGGAAGCACAGATACGCAGTATTTT,CATSDRGTSGSTDTQYF
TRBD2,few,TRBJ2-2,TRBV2,TGTGCCAGCACACTGGAGCGGGGGTGGACCGGGGAGCTGTTTTTT,CASTLERGWTGELFF
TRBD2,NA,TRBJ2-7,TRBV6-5,TGTGCCAGCAGTTACAATAGCGGGGGAGGCCGTTTCGAGCAGTACTTC,CASSYNSGGGRFEQYF
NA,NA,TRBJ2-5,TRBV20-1,TGCAGTGCTACTAGACAAGAGACCCAGTACTTC,CSATRQETQYF
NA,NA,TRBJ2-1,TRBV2,TGTGCCACCAAGATCGGAGTTCAGTCCTACAATGAGCAGTTCTTC,CATKIGVQSYNEQFF
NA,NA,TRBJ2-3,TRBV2,TGTGCCAGCACAGGCCTAACGAGCACAGATACGCAGTATTTT,CASTGLTSTDTQYF
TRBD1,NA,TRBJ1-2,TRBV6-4,TGTGCCAGCAGTGACGCAGGGGGGTATGGCTACACCTTC,CASSDAGGYGYTF
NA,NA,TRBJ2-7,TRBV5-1,TGCGCCAGCAGCCTGCGTACCGACGAGCAGTACTTC,CASSLRTDEQYF
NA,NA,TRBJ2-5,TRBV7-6,TGTGCCAGCAGCTTAGTCTCTGGGCCTTACCAAGAGACCCAGTACTTC,CASSLVSGPYQETQYF
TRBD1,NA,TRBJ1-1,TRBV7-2,TGTGCCAGCAGCTACCGGACAGGGGTAGGGAACACTGAAGCTTTCTTT,CASSYRTGVGNTEAFF
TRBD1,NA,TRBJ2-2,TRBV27,TGTGCCAGCAGTGAGGGGGCGTCCAACACCGGGGAGCTGTTTTTT,CASSEGASNTGELFF
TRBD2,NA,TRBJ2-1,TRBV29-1,TGCAGCGTCGATCTAGCGGGGGGGCGCAATGAGCAGTTCTTC,CSVDLAGGRNEQFF
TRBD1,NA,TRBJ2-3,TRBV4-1,TGCGCCAGCAGCCACCCGACAGGGAGACCCACAGATACGCAGTATTTT,CASSHPTGRPTDTQYF
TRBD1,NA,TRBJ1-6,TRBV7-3,TGTGCCAGCAGCGCCGGGACAGGGGGCAGCTCACCCCTCCACTTT,CASSAGTGGSSPLHF